The 4 T cell receptor beta chains given below trace back to one sample, sequenced in a study of cytomegalovirus exposure and HLA in healthy donors. PCR involved 60 Vbeta and 13 Jbeta primers. Assay used: immunoSEQ multiplex PCR; TCRdb lists only in-frame clones, some missing. The sample lists some 95,000 clones; around 71% were seen once. Sample: PBMCs. Receptors were obtained from a man aged 30 to 39 in good health and CMV-seronegative.

The chain carries TRBV23-1 and TRBJ1-2; D is unresolved. TRBV23-1 is flagged as an ORF with uncertain function. The CDR3 totals 12 residues. Trimming removed 3 bases at V and 8 bases at J, with 10 bases between. In DNA form, the CDR3 reads TGCGCCAGCAGTCAGGGAGCGCGCGGCTACACCTTC. Residues: CASSQGARGYTF.

J is TRBJ1-5 and V is TRBV2; 7 bases are shared with TRBD1. The CDR3 is 14 residues long. Trimming removed 8 bases from V and 6 bases from J; junction bases left unmatched: 10. Germline loops: CDR1 SNHLY, CDR2 FYNNEI. The CDR3, as DNA: TGTGCCAGCGGAGGAGGGGGCGCGTTTCAGCCCCAGCATTTT. This translates into CASGGGGAFQPQHF.

This clone was observed a single time. The CDR3 DNA follows: TGTGCCTGGAGTCTTGGGGCCATCCCTTCCTACGAGCAGTACTTC. It is translated as CAWSLGAIPSYEQYF. The rearrangement links TRBV30 to TRBJ2-7; D is possibly TRBD1 (5 bases). V was trimmed by 2 bases and J by 1 base, leaving 15 bases between them. The germline V gene has CDR1 GTSNPN and CDR2 SVGIG (reference sequence). The CDR3 covers 15 residues.

This clone was seen more than once but under ten times. V and J are TRBV5-1 and TRBJ2-3; 7 bases are a match to TRBD1. The V gene's germline CDR1 is SGHRS and CDR2 YFSETQ. CDR3 size: 16 residues. Germline trimming cut 5 bases from V and 2 bases from J; bases unmatched to any gene: 11. CDR3 nucleotide sequence: TGCGCCAGCAGTTCAGGACAGGTTCCTGACACAGATACGCAGTATTTT. It yields the protein CASSSGQVPDTDTQYF. The whole variable domain, remainder taken from reference TRBV5-1 and TRBJ2-3, is KAGVTQTPRYLIKTRGQQVTLSCSPISGHRSVSWYQQTPGQGLQFLFEYFSETQRNKGNFPGRFSGRQFSNSRSEMNVSTLELGDSALYLCASSSGQVPDTDTQYFGPGTRLTVL.